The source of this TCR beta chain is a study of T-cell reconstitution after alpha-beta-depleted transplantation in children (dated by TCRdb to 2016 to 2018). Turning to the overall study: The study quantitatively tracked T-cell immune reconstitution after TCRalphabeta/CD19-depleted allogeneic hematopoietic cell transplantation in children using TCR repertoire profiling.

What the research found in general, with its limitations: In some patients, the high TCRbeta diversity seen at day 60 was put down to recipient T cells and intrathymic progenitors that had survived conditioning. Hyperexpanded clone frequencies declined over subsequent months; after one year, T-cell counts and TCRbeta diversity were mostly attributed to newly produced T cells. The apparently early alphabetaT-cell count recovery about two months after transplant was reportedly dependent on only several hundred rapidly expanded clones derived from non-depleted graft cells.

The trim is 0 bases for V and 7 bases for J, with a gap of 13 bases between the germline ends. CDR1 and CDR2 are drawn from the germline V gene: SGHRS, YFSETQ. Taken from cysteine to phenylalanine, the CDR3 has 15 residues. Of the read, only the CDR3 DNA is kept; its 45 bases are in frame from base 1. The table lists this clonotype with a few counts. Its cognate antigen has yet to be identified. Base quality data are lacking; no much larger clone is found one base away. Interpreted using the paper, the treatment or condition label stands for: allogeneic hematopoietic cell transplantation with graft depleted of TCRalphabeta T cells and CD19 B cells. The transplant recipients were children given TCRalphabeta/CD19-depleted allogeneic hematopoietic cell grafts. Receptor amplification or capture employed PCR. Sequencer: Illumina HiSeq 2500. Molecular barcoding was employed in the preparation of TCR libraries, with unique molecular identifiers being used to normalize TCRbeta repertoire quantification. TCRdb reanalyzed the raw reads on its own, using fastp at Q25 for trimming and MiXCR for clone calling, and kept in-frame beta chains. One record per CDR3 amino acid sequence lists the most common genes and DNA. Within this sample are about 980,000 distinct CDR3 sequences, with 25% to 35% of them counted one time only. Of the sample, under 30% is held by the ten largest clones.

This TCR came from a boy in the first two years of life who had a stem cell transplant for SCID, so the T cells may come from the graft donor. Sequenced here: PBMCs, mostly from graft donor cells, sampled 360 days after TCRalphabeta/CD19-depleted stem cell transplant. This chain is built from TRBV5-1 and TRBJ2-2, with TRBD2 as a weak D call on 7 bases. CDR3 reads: CASSLVAGADGELFF. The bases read TGCGCCAGCAGCTTGGTTGCGGGGGCGGACGGGGAGCTGTTTTTT. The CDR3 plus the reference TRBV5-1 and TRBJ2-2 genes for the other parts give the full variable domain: KAGVTQTPRYLIKTRGQQVTLSCSPISGHRSVSWYQQTPGQGLQFLFEYFSETQRNKGNFPGRFSGRQFSNSRSEMNVSTLELGDSALYLCASSLVAGADGELFFGEGSRLTVL.